The present T cell receptor (beta chain) was sequenced within a study of shared clonotypes between healthy human individuals. Points from the study as a whole: Shared across a few donors were around 5% of the naive CD4 clonotypes. In contrast to clonotypes shared by all four donors, non-shared clonotypes had lower generation probabilities.

The V gene's germline CDR1 is SGHNT and CDR2 YYREEE (reference sequence). Trimming pared 4 bases from V and 2 bases from J, leaving 15 bases between. The CDR3 has 15 residues. Regarding this clone: The antigen is unknown.

Investigators divided CD4+ cells into CD45RA+ naive and CD45RA-negative memory subsets. Sorted-subset replicate PCR reactions were performed with approximately 0.2 ug DNA, corresponding to about 32,000 T cell genomes. TCRdb's copy holds only in-frame clones and misses some; the assay was immunoSEQ multiplex PCR. Of some 2.1 million clones listed, 85% to 95% are singletons. The TCR originated in a man aged 18 to 29 in good health. The chain couples TRBV5-4 to TRBJ1-2; D might be TRBD1 (6 bases). Input material: naive CD4+ T cells sorted from blood. As to subset: CD45RA+ positively selected. The CDR3 loop is CASSPSGAGNYGYTF. CDR3 coding DNA: TGTGCCAGCAGCCCTTCGGGGGCTGGAAACTATGGCTACACCTTC.